These 12 T cell receptor beta chains came from one sample sequenced in a study of CD8+ T cells in alopecia areata. RNA extraction and reverse transcription yielded cDNA as sequencing template. Sequencing used immunoSEQ multiplex PCR; TCRdb keeps in-frame clones, though not all of them. Here the sample spans some 180,000 clones, about half being singletons. As for treatment: oral pan-JAK inhibitor, 5-10 mg twice daily. Here the sequenced sample was CD8+ T cells sorted from blood, taken at week 52, from a patient treated with tofacitinib. The receptors come from a human donor with alopecia areata.

A remark on this clone: Other DNA sequences in this sample translate to the same CDR3. This chain uses TRBV13 with TRBJ2-5; D call uncertain. V lost 1 base and J 3 bases, leaving 6 bases between the germline ends. This CDR3 contains 13 residues. CDR1 PRHDT and CDR2 FYEKMQ come from the germline V gene (reference sequence). This chain's CDR3 is CASSLDREETQYF. CDR3 DNA sequence: TGTGCCAGCAGCTTAGACAGAGAAGAGACCCAGTACTTC.

The rearrangement links TRBV10-3 to TRBJ1-1, with D possibly TRBD1 on 5 matching bases. The germline V gene encodes CDR1 ENHRY and CDR2 SYGVKD. Trimming left V 2 bases short and J 1 base short, with 8 bases between. The CDR3 extends over 14 amino acids. The CDR3 DNA reads as TGTGCCATCAGTGAGGGGGGACCGAACACTGAAGCTTTCTTT. Residues: CAISEGGPNTEAFF.

In this sample, this clone turned up a few times. The chain uses TRBV7-2 and TRBJ2-2; 7 nucleotides match TRBD2. With V trimmed by 8 bases and J by 4 bases, 10 bases remained unmatched. The CDR3 extends over 15 amino acids. In germline, CDR1 is SGHTA, CDR2 FQGNSA. The CDR3 here is CASRAWGRGTGELFF. The CDR3 DNA sequence: TGTGCCAGCCGAGCGTGGGGGAGGGGCACCGGGGAGCTGTTTTTT.

The rearrangement links TRBV5-5 to TRBJ2-4; D may be TRBD1 or TRBD2 (5 bases each). The V gene's germline CDR1 is SGHKS and CDR2 YYEKEE (reference sequence). V was clipped by 3 bases and J by 9 bases, with 22 bases between them. CDR3 length: 16 amino acids. The CDR3 here is CASSSDVIGAWGIQYF. The CDR3 DNA sequence: TGTGCCAGCAGCTCAGATGTTATCGGGGCCTGGGGCATTCAGTACTTC.

This clone was detected only a few times. The chain uses TRBV7-9 and TRBJ2-7; D not certain. The CDR3 runs to 13 residues. Germline V lookup: CDR1 SEHNR, CDR2 FQNEAQ (reference sequence). V dropped 4 bases and J dropped 3 bases, with 10 bases sitting between them. The CDR3 region is CASSSMDLYEQYF. Here the CDR3 DNA reads TGTGCCAGCAGCTCAATGGACCTCTACGAGCAGTACTTC.

The genes are TRBV19 and TRBJ2-2; no reliable D call. V shed 5 bases and J shed 6 bases, with 10 bases lying between them. The CDR3 is 13 amino acids. Germline CDR1 and CDR2: LNHDA and SQIVND (reference sequence). CDR3 sequence: CASSPGGSGELFF. Here the CDR3 DNA reads TGTGCCAGTAGTCCCGGTGGGTCCGGGGAGCTGTTTTTT.

CDR3 region: CASSPLLSGGPETKNIQYF. CDR3 coding DNA: TGTGCCAGCAGCCCCCTTTTGAGCGGGGGGCCCGAGACCAAAAACATTCAGTACTTC. The rearrangement links TRBV11-3 to TRBJ2-4; 9 bases map to TRBD2. V lost 5 bases, J lost 2 bases, and 16 bases stayed unmatched. Germline loops: CDR1 SGHNT, CDR2 YENEEA. The CDR3 is 19 residues long.

The chain has TRBV27 and TRBJ2-3, with D maybe TRBD2 (6 bases). Trimming stripped 2 bases from V and 2 bases from J, with 11 bases between. CDR1 is MNHEY and CDR2 is SMNVEV in the germline V gene (reference sequence). This CDR3 comprises 15 residues. The DNA for the CDR3 is TGTGCCAGCAGTTTAGGGGGGTCTTACACAGATACGCAGTATTTT. The encoded protein is CASSLGGSYTDTQYF.

The CDR3: CASSSAGVQPQHF. The CDR3 DNA reads as TGTGCCAGCAGCTCCGCAGGGGTACAGCCCCAGCATTTT. V gene TRBV7-2 combines with J gene TRBJ1-5; tentative D call: TRBD1 (6 bases). This CDR3 region has 13 residues. V shed 4 bases and J shed 7 bases, with 11 bases lying between them. Germline lookup yields CDR1 SGHTA and CDR2 FQGNSA. Based on the CDR3 plus reference TRBV7-2 and TRBJ1-5, the full variable domain is GAGVSQSPSNKVTEKGKDVELRCDPISGHTALYWYRQSLGQGLEFLIYFQGNSAPDKSGLPSDRFSAERTGGSVSTLTIQRTQQEDSAVYLCASSSAGVQPQHFGDGTRLSIL.

This clone came up once. The V gene is TRBV7-9, the J gene TRBJ2-7, with D possibly TRBD1 on 6 matching bases. V lost 5 bases, J lost 3 bases, and 17 bases lay in between. The CDR3 totals 15 residues. The germline V gene has CDR1 SEHNR and CDR2 FQNEAQ (reference sequence). CDR3 sequence (DNA): TGTGCCAGCAGCGCCGATCCGGGACACTACTACGAGCAGTACTTC. As protein: CASSADPGHYYEQYF.

The V call is TRBV7-8, the J call TRBJ2-5; 10 bases are a match to TRBD2. The CDR3 covers 16 residues. Germline V CDR1 and CDR2: SGHVS, FQNEAQ. The ends lost 4 bases at V and 1 base at J; junction bases unmatched: 6. The CDR3 protein is CASSSVASGGQETQYF. The CDR3 nucleotides read TGTGCCAGCAGCTCAGTGGCTAGCGGGGGCCAAGAGACCCAGTACTTC.

This clone showed up just a few times. The chain recombines TRBV2 with TRBJ2-7; D might be TRBD1 (5 bases). The CDR3 totals 13 residues. With 7 bases removed from V and 1 base from J, the gap between germline ends came to 11 bases. Germline lookup yields CDR1 SNHLY and CDR2 FYNNEI. CDR3 residues: CASTPAGSYEQYF. The CDR3 DNA sequence: TGTGCCAGCACCCCGGCAGGGTCCTACGAGCAGTACTTC.